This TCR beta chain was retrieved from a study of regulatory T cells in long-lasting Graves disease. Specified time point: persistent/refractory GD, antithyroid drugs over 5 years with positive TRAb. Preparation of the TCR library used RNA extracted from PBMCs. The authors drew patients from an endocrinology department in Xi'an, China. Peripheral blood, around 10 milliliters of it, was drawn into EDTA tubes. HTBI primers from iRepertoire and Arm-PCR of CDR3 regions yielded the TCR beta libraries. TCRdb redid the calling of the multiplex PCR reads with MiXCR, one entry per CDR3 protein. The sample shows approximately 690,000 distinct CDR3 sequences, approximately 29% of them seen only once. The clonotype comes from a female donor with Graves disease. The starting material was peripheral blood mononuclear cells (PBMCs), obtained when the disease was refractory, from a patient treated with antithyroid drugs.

The CDR3: CASSLSDGNREKLFF. CDR3 in DNA: TGTGCCAGCAGTTTATCGGATGGGAATAGGGAAAAACTGTTTTTT. The chain links TRBV27 to TRBJ1-4; D ambiguous. CDR1 and CDR2 (germline): MNHEY, SMNVEV (reference sequence). The CDR3 sequence is 15 residues long. Trimming left V 0 bases short and J 8 bases short, with 13 bases between. The full variable domain, completed using reference TRBV27 and TRBJ1-4, is EAQVTQNPRYLITVTGKKLTVTCSQNMNHEYMSWYRQDPGLGLRQIYYSMNVEVTDKGDVPEGYKVSRKEKRNFPLILESPSPNQTSLYFCASSLSDGNREKLFFGSGTQLSVL.